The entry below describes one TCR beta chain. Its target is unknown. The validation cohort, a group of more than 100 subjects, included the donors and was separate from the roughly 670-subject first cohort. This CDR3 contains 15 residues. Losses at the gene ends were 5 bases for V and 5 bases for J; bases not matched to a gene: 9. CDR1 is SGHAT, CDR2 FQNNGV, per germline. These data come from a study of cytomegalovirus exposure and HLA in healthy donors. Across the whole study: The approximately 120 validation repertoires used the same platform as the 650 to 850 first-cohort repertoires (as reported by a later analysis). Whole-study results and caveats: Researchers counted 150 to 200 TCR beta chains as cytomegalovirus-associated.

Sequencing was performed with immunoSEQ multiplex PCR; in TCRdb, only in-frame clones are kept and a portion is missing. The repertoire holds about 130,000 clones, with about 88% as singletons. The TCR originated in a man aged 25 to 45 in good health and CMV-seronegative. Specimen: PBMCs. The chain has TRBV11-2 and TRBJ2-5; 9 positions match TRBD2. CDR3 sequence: CASSTLAGRGETQYF. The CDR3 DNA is TGTGCCAGCAGCACCCTAGCGGGAAGAGGGGAGACCCAGTACTTC.